This T cell receptor beta chain is drawn from a study of human T cells and chemical hapten exposure. The time point is: patch test 1, 2 weeks after DPC sensitization. Treatment noted: therapeutic diphenylcyclopropenone sensitization with weekly scalp DPC. The library labeled individual cDNA molecules by adding unique molecular identifiers to them. TCRdb ran MiXCR on the RACE reads and lists one entry per CDR3 protein. The top ten hold roughly 2.4% of the sample, which has some 400,000 distinct CDR3 sequences, approximately 4.4% seen once. CDR1 and CDR2 (germline): DFQATT, SNEGSKA (reference sequence). With 3 bases clipped from V and 2 bases from J, the junction kept 7 bases outside the gene matches. This CDR3 comprises 14 residues.

The source of this sequence is a woman aged 45 to 65 with alopecia areata. Some clones in this sample may be carry-over from other donors' samples. The material sequenced was whole blood, taken in connection with sensitization to the hapten diphenylcyclopropenone (DPC). This sequence joins TRBV20-1 and TRBJ2-7; TRBD2 aligns across 7 bases. CDR3 coding DNA: TGCAGTGCTAGTCTAGCGGTCGCCCCCTACGAGCAGTACTTC. Amino acid sequence: CSASLAVAPYEQYF.